This T cell receptor (beta chain) was recorded in a study of beta chain features in type 1 diabetes. Whole-study results and caveats: Within patients, naive, central memory and Treg TCRB repertoires seemed more similar than within healthy donors. Significant though moderate, a shortening of TCRB CDR3s appeared in all four CD4+ subsets of Type 1 diabetes patients. More deletions and fewer insertions at VDJ junctions were seen in type 1 diabetes patients.

The entirety of the isolated RNA underwent reverse transcription, so expressed TCRB transcripts were sequenced. Produced via immunoSEQ multiplex PCR; TCRdb's table is partial and in-frame only. The repertoire holds under 950,000 clones, with around a sixth as singletons. V gave up 1 base and J gave up 3 bases; unmatched junction bases: 15. There are 19 residues in the CDR3. The V gene's germline CDR1 is SGHTA and CDR2 FQGTGA. Over 95% purity was reached by all sorted populations. A remark on this clone: What it binds is not known.

V and J are TRBV7-3 and TRBJ2-1, with 7 bases identical to TRBD2. The source is a woman under 30 in good health. Sequencing input: naive CD4+ T cells from blood. CDR3 sequence reads: CASSLMYLGGRAIYNEQFF. The CDR3 DNA follows: TGTGCCAGCAGCTTAATGTATCTAGGAGGGAGGGCCATCTACAATGAGCAGTTCTTC. Combining the CDR3 with reference TRBV7-3 and TRBJ2-1 gives the whole variable domain GAGVSQTPSNKVTEKGKYVELRCDPISGHTALYWYRQSLGQGPEFLIYFQGTGAADDSGLPNDRFFAVRPEGSVSTLKIQRTERGDSAVYLCASSLMYLGGRAIYNEQFFGPGTRLTVL.